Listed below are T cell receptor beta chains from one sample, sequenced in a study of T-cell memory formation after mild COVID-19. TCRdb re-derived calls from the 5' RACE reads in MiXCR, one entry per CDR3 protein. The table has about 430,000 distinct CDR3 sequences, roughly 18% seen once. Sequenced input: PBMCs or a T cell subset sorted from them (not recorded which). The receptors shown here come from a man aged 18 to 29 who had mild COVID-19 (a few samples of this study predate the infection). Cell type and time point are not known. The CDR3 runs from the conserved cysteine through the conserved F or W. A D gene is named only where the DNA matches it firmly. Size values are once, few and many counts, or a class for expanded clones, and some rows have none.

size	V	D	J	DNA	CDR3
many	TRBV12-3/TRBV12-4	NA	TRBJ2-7	TGTGCCAGCACTCTTCAATCCGGGACACCCATCTTC	CASTLQSGTPIF
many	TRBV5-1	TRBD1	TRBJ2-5	TGTGCCAGCAGCCGCGGACAGGGAGAGACCCAGTACTTC	CASSRGQGETQYF
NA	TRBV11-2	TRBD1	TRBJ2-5	TGTGCCAGCAGCAAACGACAGGGACAAGAGACCCAGTACTTC	CASSKRQGQETQYF
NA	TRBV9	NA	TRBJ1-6	TGTGCCAGCAGCGCAGGACTGAGCTTGTGGTCACCCCTCCACTTT	CASSAGLSLWSPLHF
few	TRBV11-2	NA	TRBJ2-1	TGTGCCAGCAGCCTGGACGTGAGGAATGAGCAGTTCTTC	CASSLDVRNEQFF
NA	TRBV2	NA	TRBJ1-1	TGTGCCAGCAGTGGTTCTCCGGCAGAGAACACTGAAGCTTTCTTT	CASSGSPAENTEAFF
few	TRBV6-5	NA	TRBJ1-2	TGTGCCAGCAGTTACGACGGAGTCTATGGCTACACCTTC	CASSYDGVYGYTF
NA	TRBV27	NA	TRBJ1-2	TGTGCCAGCAGTTTGGGGCCCAAGGCTGGCTACACCTTC	CASSLGPKAGYTF
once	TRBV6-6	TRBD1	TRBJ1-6	TGTGCCAGCAGCCGAGACAGGGGAGGTAATCCACCCCTCCACTTT	CASSRDRGGNPPLHF
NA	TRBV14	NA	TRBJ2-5	TGTGCCAGCAGCCCCGGGGCGACCCAGTACTTC	CASSPGATQYF
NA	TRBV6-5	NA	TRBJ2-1	TGTGCCAGCAGTTACGGGGTGGGGGGTGAGCAGTTCTTC	CASSYGVGGEQFF
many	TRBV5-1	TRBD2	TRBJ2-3	TGCGCCAGCAGCTTGGGTAGCGGGGGGCGGCCAGATACGCAGTATTTT	CASSLGSGGRPDTQYF
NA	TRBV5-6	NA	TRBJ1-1	TGTGCCAGCAGCGTGGTAGGACCTGAAGCTTTCTTT	CASSVVGPEAFF
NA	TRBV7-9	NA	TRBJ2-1	TGTGCCAGCAATCTAAGGGGGAGCTCCTACAATGAGCAGTTCTTC	CASNLRGSSYNEQFF
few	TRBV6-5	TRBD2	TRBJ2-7	TGTGCCAGCAGTTACTCGATTAGCGGGGGGGCCTACGAGCAGTACTTC	CASSYSISGGAYEQYF
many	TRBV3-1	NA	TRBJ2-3	TGTGCCAGTGGAGGAGGGCGGCGCACAGATACGCAGTATTTT	CASGGGRRTDTQYF
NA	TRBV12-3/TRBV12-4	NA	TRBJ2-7	TGTGCCAGCAGAACTGAGAGCTCCTACGAGCAGTACTTC	CASRTESSYEQYF
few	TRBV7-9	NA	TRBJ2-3	TGTGCCGGAGGGACCCGCATGGATACGCAGTATTTT	CAGGTRMDTQYF
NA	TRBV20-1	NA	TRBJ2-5	TGCGCTCTCACGGGCTCACTCCAAGAGACCCAGTACTTC	CALTGSLQETQYF
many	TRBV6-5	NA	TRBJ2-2	TGTGCCAGCAGTTCTCAGGGGTCCGGGGAGCTGTTTTTT	CASSSQGSGELFF